This record covers a single T cell receptor (beta chain). This specimen comes from a study of blood T cell repertoires in COVID-19. Overall study context: PBMCs, B-cell-depleted T cells, or T cells were the source of the cDNA or gDNA that made up the material.

CDR3 length: 15 residues. Germline CDR1 SGHVS, CDR2 FQNEAQ. The V end lost 3 bases, the J end lost 5 bases, and 17 bases lay between the germline ends. Per the original methods: Reference gene primer amplification in the assay estimated nucleated cell counts. Clones were read by immunoSEQ multiplex PCR, and TCRdb kept only the in-frame ones, dropping some. From that table come the V and J calls and clone size; the DNA was used to work out D and trimming. This sample has approximately 200,000 clones, with roughly 80% found just once. Sequencing input: peripheral blood. The chain links TRBV7-8 to TRBJ2-7, with D possibly matching TRBD1 (5 bases). The clonotype originates from a woman aged 50 to 60 with acute or convalescent COVID-19. The CDR3 spells CASSFGDQGIHEQYF. CDR3 in DNA: TGTGCCAGCAGCTTTGGCGACCAGGGAATCCACGAGCAGTACTTC.